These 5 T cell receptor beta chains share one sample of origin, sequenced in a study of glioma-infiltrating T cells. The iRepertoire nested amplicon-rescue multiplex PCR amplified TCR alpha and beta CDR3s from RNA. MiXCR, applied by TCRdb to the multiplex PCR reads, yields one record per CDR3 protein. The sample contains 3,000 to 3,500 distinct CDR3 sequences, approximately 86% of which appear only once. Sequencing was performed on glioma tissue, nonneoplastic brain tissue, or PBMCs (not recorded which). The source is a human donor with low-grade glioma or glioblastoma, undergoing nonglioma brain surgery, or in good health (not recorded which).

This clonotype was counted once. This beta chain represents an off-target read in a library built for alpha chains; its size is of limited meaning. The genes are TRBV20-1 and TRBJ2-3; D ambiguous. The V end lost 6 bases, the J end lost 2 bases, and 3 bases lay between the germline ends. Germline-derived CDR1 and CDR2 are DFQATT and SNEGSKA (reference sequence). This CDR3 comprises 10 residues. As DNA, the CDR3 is TGCAGTGCCAACACAGATACGCAGTATTTT. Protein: CSANTDTQYF.

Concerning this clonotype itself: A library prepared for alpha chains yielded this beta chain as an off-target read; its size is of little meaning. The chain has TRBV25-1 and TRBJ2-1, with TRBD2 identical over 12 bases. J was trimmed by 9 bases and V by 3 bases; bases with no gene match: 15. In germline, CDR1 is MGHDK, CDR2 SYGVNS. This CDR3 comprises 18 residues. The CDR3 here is CASSDVRRALAGGGEQFF. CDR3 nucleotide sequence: TGTGCCAGCAGTGATGTGAGGAGGGCACTAGCGGGAGGCGGTGAGCAGTTCTTC.

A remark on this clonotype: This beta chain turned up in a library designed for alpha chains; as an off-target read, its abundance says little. The CDR3 DNA reads TGTGCCAGCAGTGAAGCCACCCTCCGATCCGGGTACGAGCAGTACTTC. This gives the protein CASSEATLRSGYEQYF. This chain connects TRBV6-1 to TRBJ2-7, with D unresolved. Germline CDR1 MNHNS, CDR2 SASEGT. This CDR3 is 16 amino acids long. V was cut by 0 bases and J by 4 bases, with 16 bases left in between.

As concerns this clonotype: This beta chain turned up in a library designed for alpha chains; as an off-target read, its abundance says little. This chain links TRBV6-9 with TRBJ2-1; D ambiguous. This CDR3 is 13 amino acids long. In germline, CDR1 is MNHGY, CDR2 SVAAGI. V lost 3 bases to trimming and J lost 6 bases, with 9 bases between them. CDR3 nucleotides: TGTGCCAGCAGTTACCCCTGGACCAATGAGCAGTTCTTC. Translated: CASSYPWTNEQFF.

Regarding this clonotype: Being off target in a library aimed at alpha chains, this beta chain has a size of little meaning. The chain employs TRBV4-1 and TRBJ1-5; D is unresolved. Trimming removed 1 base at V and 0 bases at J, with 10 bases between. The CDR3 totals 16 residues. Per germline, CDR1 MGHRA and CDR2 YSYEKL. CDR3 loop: CASSQGVGYSNQPQHF. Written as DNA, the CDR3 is TGCGCCAGCAGCCAAGGGGTGGGATATAGCAATCAGCCCCAGCATTTT.